A selection of T cell receptor beta chains follows, all from one sample in a study of blood T cell repertoires in COVID-19. Sequenced by immunoSEQ multiplex PCR; TCRdb stores in-frame clones only, minus some. The table records under 14,000 clones, nearly 90% of them present only once. The sample consisted of peripheral blood. These receptors were obtained from a man aged 25 to 40 with active or convalescent COVID-19. The CDR3 runs from the conserved cysteine through the conserved F or W. Each record gives: J gene, clone size, V gene, D gene, CDR3 protein, CDR3 DNA. D genes are given only for firm matches. Clone size is shown for a subset of rows, as once, few, many or a class of expanded clone.

J gene: TRBJ2-1
clone size: once
V gene: TRBV19
D gene: TRBD2
CDR3 protein: CASSLAGGLYNEQFF
CDR3 DNA: TGTGCCAGTAGTTTAGCGGGGGGGCTTTACAATGAGCAGTTCTTC

J gene: TRBJ1-4
clone size: .
V gene: TRBV28
D gene: .
CDR3 protein: CASSLEGHINEKLFF
CDR3 DNA: TGTGCCAGCAGTCTTGAGGGACACATTAATGAAAAACTGTTTTTT

J gene: TRBJ2-3
clone size: .
V gene: TRBV5-1
D gene: TRBD2
CDR3 protein: CASSMGLADLLSTDTQYF
CDR3 DNA: TGCGCCAGCAGCATGGGACTAGCGGACCTACTCTCCACAGATACGCAGTATTTT

J gene: TRBJ1-3
clone size: .
V gene: TRBV5-1
D gene: .
CDR3 protein: CASSATGTSGNTIYF
CDR3 DNA: TGCGCCAGCAGTGCGACAGGAACCTCTGGAAACACCATATATTTT

J gene: TRBJ2-4
clone size: .
V gene: TRBV19
D gene: .
CDR3 protein: CASTPREGSIQYF
CDR3 DNA: TGTGCCAGTACCCCCCGGGAAGGGAGCATTCAGTACTTC

J gene: TRBJ1-2
clone size: .
V gene: TRBV6-5
D gene: TRBD1
CDR3 protein: CASSSPSRQGGGYTF
CDR3 DNA: TGTGCCAGCAGTTCCCCTTCCAGACAGGGAGGTGGCTACACCTTC

J gene: TRBJ1-2
clone size: .
V gene: TRBV7-3
D gene: .
CDR3 protein: CASSSQGSGYTF
CDR3 DNA: TGTGCCAGCAGCTCCCAGGGATCTGGCTACACCTTC

J gene: TRBJ2-5
clone size: .
V gene: TRBV5-1
D gene: TRBD2
CDR3 protein: CPSSFGTSGGGSQETQYF
CDR3 DNA: TGCCCCAGCAGCTTCGGGACTAGCGGGGGGGGTTCTCAAGAGACCCAGTACTTC

J gene: TRBJ2-3
clone size: .
V gene: TRBV28
D gene: TRBD2
CDR3 protein: CASSAGGPDTQYF
CDR3 DNA: TGTGCCAGCAGTGCGGGGGGCCCAGATACGCAGTATTTT

J gene: TRBJ2-3
clone size: once
V gene: TRBV25-1
D gene: TRBD2
CDR3 protein: CASSGYSGATSTDTQYF
CDR3 DNA: TGTGCCAGCAGTGGGTATAGCGGGGCAACTAGCACAGATACGCAGTATTTT

J gene: TRBJ2-1
clone size: .
V gene: TRBV5-1
D gene: TRBD2
CDR3 protein: CASSLAAGGGYNEQFF
CDR3 DNA: TGCGCCAGCAGCTTGGCCGCGGGGGGAGGGTACAATGAGCAGTTCTTC

J gene: TRBJ2-1
clone size: .
V gene: TRBV2
D gene: .
CDR3 protein: CASSHPTGSSEQFF
CDR3 DNA: TGTGCCAGCAGCCACCCGACCGGGTCGAGTGAGCAGTTCTTC

J gene: TRBJ2-1
clone size: .
V gene: TRBV11-2
D gene: TRBD2
CDR3 protein: CASSLVAGGQYEQFF
CDR3 DNA: TGTGCCAGCAGCTTAGTGGCGGGGGGGCAGTATGAGCAGTTCTTC

J gene: TRBJ1-1
clone size: .
V gene: TRBV30
D gene: .
CDR3 protein: CAWSVHPPTERGTEAFF
CDR3 DNA: TGTGCCTGGAGTGTACACCCCCCGACCGAAAGAGGGACTGAAGCTTTCTTT

J gene: TRBJ2-1
clone size: .
V gene: TRBV6-2/TRBV6-3
D gene: .
CDR3 protein: CASSYPVPLLVF
CDR3 DNA: TGTGCCAGCAGTTACCCTGTCCCCCTCCTCGTCTTC

J gene: TRBJ2-2
clone size: few
V gene: TRBV24-1
D gene: TRBD1
CDR3 protein: CATSDLDRATGELFF
CDR3 DNA: TGTGCCACCAGTGATTTGGACAGGGCTACCGGGGAGCTGTTTTTT

J gene: TRBJ1-5
clone size: once
V gene: TRBV6-5
D gene: TRBD1
CDR3 protein: CASTKDRVAQPQHF
CDR3 DNA: TGTGCCAGCACAAAGGACAGGGTAGCTCAGCCCCAGCATTTT

J gene: TRBJ2-2
clone size: .
V gene: TRBV3-1/TRBV3-2
D gene: .
CDR3 protein: CASSDRFTGELFF
CDR3 DNA: TGTGCCAGCAGCGACAGGTTCACCGGGGAGCTGTTTTTT

J gene: TRBJ1-3
clone size: once
V gene: TRBV11-1
D gene: .
CDR3 protein: CASSLTDSGNTIYF
CDR3 DNA: TGTGCCAGCAGCTTAACAGACTCTGGAAACACCATATATTTT

J gene: TRBJ2-3
clone size: .
V gene: TRBV4-2
D gene: TRBD1
CDR3 protein: CASSQDSGTGTDTQYF
CDR3 DNA: TGTGCCAGCAGCCAAGATTCGGGGACAGGGACAGATACGCAGTATTTT

J gene: TRBJ1-1
clone size: .
V gene: TRBV5-1
D gene: TRBD1
CDR3 protein: CASSLQGQLGANTEAFF
CDR3 DNA: TGCGCCAGCAGCTTGCAGGGACAGTTAGGGGCGAACACTGAAGCTTTCTTT

J gene: TRBJ1-1
clone size: .
V gene: TRBV30
D gene: TRBD1
CDR3 protein: CATLPGQGVFRNTEAFF
CDR3 DNA: TGTGCCACCTTACCGGGACAGGGAGTCTTCAGGAACACTGAAGCTTTCTTT

J gene: TRBJ1-2
clone size: .
V gene: TRBV5-5
D gene: .
CDR3 protein: CASSPSINYGYTF
CDR3 DNA: TGTGCCAGCAGCCCGAGCATTAACTATGGCTACACCTTC

J gene: TRBJ2-3
clone size: .
V gene: TRBV30
D gene: .
CDR3 protein: CAWSAGGGGDTQYF
CDR3 DNA: TGTGCCTGGAGTGCCGGGGGAGGGGGAGATACGCAGTATTTT

J gene: TRBJ1-4
clone size: .
V gene: TRBV5-1
D gene: TRBD1
CDR3 protein: CASSVDRGDEKLFF
CDR3 DNA: TGCGCCAGCAGCGTGGACAGGGGGGATGAAAAACTGTTTTTT

J gene: TRBJ2-2
clone size: .
V gene: TRBV5-1
D gene: TRBD2
CDR3 protein: CASSRTLAGGQTGELFF
CDR3 DNA: TGCGCCAGCAGCCGAACTCTCGCGGGGGGGCAAACCGGGGAGCTGTTTTTT

J gene: TRBJ2-1
clone size: once
V gene: TRBV15
D gene: TRBD1
CDR3 protein: CATSRDRGSSYNEQFF
CDR3 DNA: TGTGCCACCAGCAGGGACAGGGGGAGCTCCTACAATGAGCAGTTCTTC

J gene: TRBJ1-1
clone size: .
V gene: TRBV18
D gene: .
CDR3 protein: CASSRTGRSMNTEAFF
CDR3 DNA: TGTGCCAGCTCACGAACAGGGAGAAGCATGAACACTGAAGCTTTCTTT

J gene: TRBJ2-1
clone size: .
V gene: TRBV19
D gene: TRBD2
CDR3 protein: CASNPGLAGGRTYNEQFF
CDR3 DNA: TGTGCCAGTAACCCGGGACTAGCGGGGGGACGTACCTACAATGAGCAGTTCTTC

J gene: TRBJ1-1
clone size: .
V gene: TRBV5-1
D gene: TRBD1
CDR3 protein: CASSEPGGWEAFF
CDR3 DNA: TGCGCCAGCAGCGAGCCAGGGGGCTGGGAAGCTTTCTTT

J gene: TRBJ1-1
clone size: .
V gene: TRBV7-3
D gene: TRBD1
CDR3 protein: CASSQNRGHTEAFF
CDR3 DNA: TGTGCCAGCAGCCAAAACAGGGGGCACACTGAAGCTTTCTTT

J gene: TRBJ2-3
clone size: .
V gene: TRBV11-1
D gene: .
CDR3 protein: CASTTQRDTQYF
CDR3 DNA: TGTGCCAGCACAACTCAGAGGGATACGCAGTATTTT

J gene: TRBJ1-2
clone size: .
V gene: TRBV10-1
D gene: .
CDR3 protein: CASTGNGYTF
CDR3 DNA: TGCGCCAGCACGGGGAATGGCTACACCTTC

J gene: TRBJ1-4
clone size: .
V gene: TRBV18
D gene: TRBD1
CDR3 protein: CASSPPKSGGLGEKLFF
CDR3 DNA: TGTGCCAGCTCACCACCGAAATCAGGGGGACTTGGTGAAAAACTGTTTTTT

J gene: TRBJ2-1
clone size: .
V gene: TRBV18
D gene: .
CDR3 protein: CASSPAGYQEQFF
CDR3 DNA: TGTGCCAGCTCACCAGCGGGGTACCAGGAGCAGTTCTTC

J gene: TRBJ1-1
clone size: few
V gene: TRBV2
D gene: .
CDR3 protein: CAMLLNTEAFF
CDR3 DNA: TGTGCCATGCTACTTAACACTGAAGCTTTCTTT

J gene: TRBJ2-1
clone size: .
V gene: TRBV2
D gene: TRBD2
CDR3 protein: CASSKGLAGGVNEQFF
CDR3 DNA: TGTGCCAGCAGCAAAGGACTAGCGGGGGGGGTTAATGAGCAGTTCTTC

J gene: TRBJ2-7
clone size: .
V gene: TRBV6-5
D gene: TRBD2
CDR3 protein: CASRKGNSGVHEQYF
CDR3 DNA: TGTGCCAGCAGGAAGGGGAATAGCGGGGTCCACGAGCAGTACTTC